This T cell receptor beta chain was captured in a study of beta chain features in type 1 diabetes. The sample holds a few counts of this clone. Its matching antigen is unknown. Investigators reverse transcribed all isolated RNA, so they sequenced expressed TCRB transcripts. TCRdb's table, derived via immunoSEQ multiplex PCR, lists solely in-frame clones and lacks some. The data hold more than 350,000 clones, with about 10% observed a single time. Trimming removed 0 bases from V and 0 bases from J, with 10 bases in between. CDR1 and CDR2 (germline): SGHKS, YYEKEE (reference sequence). This CDR3 region has 17 residues. Overall study findings and caveats: Sequencing used cDNA, and cells with high TCR expression could therefore be over-represented.

Source material: naive CD4+ T cells from blood. The chain links TRBV5-5 to TRBJ2-6; D may be TRBD2 (5 bases). The clonotype comes from a woman younger than 35 in good health. In DNA form, the CDR3 reads TGTGCCAGCAGCTTGGTTTTAGCGTCCTCTGGGGCCAACGTCCTGACTTTC. Its protein is CASSLVLASSGANVLTF.